This entry describes one T cell receptor beta chain. The CDR3 length is 13 residues. J was trimmed by 7 bases and V by 6 bases; bases with no gene match: 4. In the study's own analysis: Nucleated cell counts were estimated from reference gene primer amplification. The protocol was immunoSEQ multiplex PCR, while the TCRdb copy is restricted to in-frame clones and leaves out a portion. V and J calls and clone size are those listed in that table; D and trimming were worked out from the DNA. The profile shows approximately 260,000 clones, 90% of them singletons. These data originate in a study of blood T cell repertoires in COVID-19. In Seattle, patients joined the study during active infection and were tracked longitudinally.

The V call is TRBV12-3 or TRBV12-4, the J call TRBJ2-1, with TRBD1 matching over 9 bases. The sample was peripheral blood. The clonotype originates from a woman aged 60-75 years with COVID-19, enrolled during active disease. DNA of the CDR3: TGTGCCAGCAGGTTGACAGGGGGGAATGAGCAGTTCTTC. Protein sequence: CASRLTGGNEQFF.